This T cell receptor beta chain was identified during a study of blood T cells in healthy people across ages. General study points: Among long-lived donors, naive CD4+ cells were more numerous and diversity higher than in aged donors. Diversity estimates drawn from one million T cells were deemed underestimates.

Per-sample PBMC isolation yielded at least 7 million cells. Germline loops: CDR1 DFQATT, CDR2 SNEGSKA (reference sequence). The CDR3 sequence is 15 residues long. V was pared by 1 base and J by 2 bases, with 5 bases of the junction left unmatched. It was with a sample-barcoded 5' primer and a J-beta primer mix that a second PCR of about 6 to 12 cycles was run. CDR3-containing paired-end reads numbering at least 2.5 million came from each sample. TCRdb reprocessed the 5' RACE reads via MiXCR and lists one record per CDR3 protein. There are roughly 1,300,000 distinct CDR3 sequences in the sample; 55% to 75% occur only once, and 6.7% lies in the top ten. This clonotype was found once. Its target is unknown.

This receptor was taken from a man aged 18 to 30 in good health. V usage is TRBV20-1 and J usage is TRBJ2-1; 7 bases agree with TRBD2. Material for sequencing was blood. DNA of the CDR3: TGCAGTGCTAGAGTTGCGGGGGAGACCTACAATGAGCAGTTCTTC. It codes for CSARVAGETYNEQFF.